These 25 T cell receptor beta chains were sequenced from one sample in a study of T cells in Graves' hyperthyroidism and ophthalmopathy. TCR beta CDR3 regions were amplified from RNA transcripts. When the TCR CDR3 underwent first-round RT-PCR, the HTBI primer set was used. TCRdb analysed the multiplex PCR reads with MiXCR anew, one entry per CDR3 protein. The table lists fewer than 300,000 distinct CDR3 sequences, 15% of them singletons. The sample taken for sequencing was blood. Receptor source: a woman between 50 and 59 years old with Graves' hyperthyroidism that later progressed to Graves' ophthalmopathy.

In its sample, this clonotype was seen many times. The gene calls are TRBV5-5 and TRBJ1-2; the D is unclear. The germline V gene encodes CDR1 SGHKS and CDR2 YYEKEE (reference sequence). This CDR3 spans 15 amino acids. V dropped 4 bases and J dropped 6 bases, with 19 bases sitting between them. CDR3 in DNA: TGTGCCAGCAGCAGAGACCCGACCCCGGATCATGGCTACACCTTC. Its protein is CASSRDPTPDHGYTF. The full variable domain, completed using reference TRBV5-5 and TRBJ1-2, is DAGVTQSPTHLIKTRGQQVTLRCSPISGHKSVSWYQQVLGQGPQFIFQYYEKEERGRGNFPDRFSARQFPNYSSELNVNALLLGDSALYLCASSRDPTPDHGYTFGSGTRLTVV.

The V call is TRBV15, the J call TRBJ2-5; TRBD1 matches 9 bases. Germline V gene sequence: CDR1 LNHNV, CDR2 YYDKDF (reference sequence). After removal of 8 bases from V and 4 bases from J, the junction contained 8 bases not matched to a gene. CDR3 length: 14 amino acids. CDR3 sequence reads: CATGEDRGTETQYF. DNA for the CDR3: TGTGCCACCGGTGAAGACAGGGGGACAGAGACCCAGTACTTC.

The rearrangement links TRBV12-3 or TRBV12-4 to TRBJ2-1, with 8 bases aligning to TRBD1. V was clipped by 7 bases and J by 3 bases; unmatched bases: 5. The CDR3 contains 14 residues. CDR3 nucleotide sequence: TGTGCCAGCACCTCCGGACAGGGCTACAATGAGCAGTTCTTC. It is translated as CASTSGQGYNEQFF.

The sample holds many counts of this clonotype. The chain uses TRBV7-9 and TRBJ1-1, with TRBD1 as a possible D gene (6 bases). CDR1 and CDR2 from the germline V gene are SEHNR and FQNEAQ (reference sequence). The V end lost 4 bases, the J end lost 4 bases, and 13 bases lay between the germline ends. This CDR3 is 14 amino acids long. In DNA form, the CDR3 reads TGTGCCAGCAGCTCTAGACAGGACACCACTGAAGCTTTCTTT. Translation gives CASSSRQDTTEAFF. Looking up the rest from reference TRBV7-9 and TRBJ1-1 gives the full variable domain: DTGVSQNPRHKITKRGQNVTFRCDPISEHNRLYWYRQTLGQGPEFLTYFQNEAQLEKSRLLSDRFSAERPKGSFSTLEIQRTEQGDSAMYLCASSSRQDTTEAFFGQGTRLTVV.

The sample holds many counts of this clonotype. The chain carries TRBV28 and TRBJ1-1, with D hard to call. The CDR3 consists of 13 residues. Trimming removed 7 bases from V and 4 bases from J, with 13 bases in between. Per the germline V gene, CDR1 is MDHEN and CDR2 is SYDVKM. The CDR3 is CASILKGSTEAFF. The DNA of the CDR3 is TGTGCCAGCATCCTAAAAGGGAGCACTGAAGCTTTCTTT.

This chain links TRBV20-1 with TRBJ1-2; D is perhaps TRBD1 (6 bases). This CDR3 region has 16 residues. Germline V lookup: CDR1 DFQATT, CDR2 SNEGSKA (reference sequence). V lost 0 bases and J 8 bases, leaving 22 bases between the germline ends. The CDR3 region has the DNA TGCAGTGCTAGAGAGGCACAGGGTAATTTAGATCGCGGCTACACCTTC. This codes for CSAREAQGNLDRGYTF.

Note on this clonotype: A read error is possible here, since a much larger clone lies one base away. This chain uses TRBV6-2 or TRBV6-3 with TRBJ2-3; tentative D call: TRBD1 (6 bases). V was trimmed by 4 bases and J by 6 bases, leaving 17 bases between them. The CDR3 spans 15 residues. Germline V gene lookup returns CDR1 MNHEY and CDR2 SVGEGT. CDR3 loop: CASSSRQAKSDTQYF. CDR3 nucleotides: TGTGCCAGCAGTTCCCGACAGGCTAAGTCGGATACGCAGTATTTT.

This clonotype was seen a single time. The chain has TRBV27 and TRBJ2-7; either TRBD1 or TRBD2 may supply D (5 bases each). V dropped 3 bases and J dropped 6 bases, with 15 bases sitting between them. The germline V gene encodes CDR1 MNHEY and CDR2 SMNVEV (reference sequence). CDR3 size: 14 residues. The CDR3 DNA reads TGTGCCAGCAGTTTTACTAGGGGATGGAGCGAGCAGTACTTC. It encodes CASSFTRGWSEQYF.

Ten or more counts support this clonotype. The chain is built from TRBV7-9 and TRBJ1-2, with TRBD1 matching over 9 bases. The CDR3 length is 15 residues. V shed 5 bases and J 7 bases; nucleotides not matched to a gene: 11. The germline CDR1 and CDR2 sequences are SEHNR and FQNEAQ (reference sequence). The CDR3 reads CASSATPDRGRGYTF. CDR3 DNA sequence: TGTGCCAGCAGCGCAACACCGGACAGGGGACGTGGCTACACCTTC.

This chain uses TRBV6-1 with TRBJ2-5; D is ambiguous. Between the trimmed V and J ends, which lost 7 bases and 4 bases, there was a span of 7 bases. Germline CDR1 is MNHNS and CDR2 is SASEGT. The CDR3 runs to 11 residues. In DNA, the CDR3 is TGTGCCAGCAAGGGATTAGAGACCCAGTACTTC. This codes for CASKGLETQYF.

This clonotype was seen only a few times. The chain links TRBV7-3 to TRBJ2-1; 11 nucleotides match TRBD2. With V trimmed by 5 bases and J by 5 bases, 8 bases remained unmatched. The CDR3 runs to 16 residues. Germline V CDR1 and CDR2: SGHTA, FQGTGA. CDR3 protein: CASSTDGLAGDNEQFF. CDR3 nucleotides: TGTGCCAGCAGCACAGATGGACTAGCGGGTGACAATGAGCAGTTCTTC.

This clonotype was found many times. V is TRBV28 and J is TRBJ1-4; 7 bases match TRBD1. V shed 5 bases and J 4 bases; nucleotides not matched to a gene: 13. The CDR3 totals 17 residues. The germline V gene encodes CDR1 MDHEN and CDR2 SYDVKM. CDR3 in DNA: TGTGCCAGCAGTCCCGTATGGAGGGACAGTTATAATGAAAAACTGTTTTTT. Amino acid sequence: CASSPVWRDSYNEKLFF.

This clonotype was observed many times. The chain links TRBV29-1 to TRBJ1-5, with 8 bases aligning to TRBD1. Germline lookup yields CDR1 SQVTM and CDR2 ANQGSEA. This CDR3 is 13 amino acids long. V was pared by 4 bases and J by 6 bases, with 5 bases of the junction left unmatched. The CDR3 loop is CSVVAQGGQPQHF. Here the CDR3 DNA reads TGCAGCGTTGTCGCACAGGGGGGTCAGCCCCAGCATTTT.

The V and J genes are TRBV20-1 and TRBJ2-2, with D uncertain. Trimming removed 6 bases from V and 4 bases from J, with 12 bases in between. The CDR3 contains 13 residues. CDR1 and CDR2 (germline): DFQATT, SNEGSKA (reference sequence). CDR3 loop: CSAGKIATGELFF. DNA of the CDR3: TGCAGTGCCGGAAAAATAGCCACCGGGGAGCTGTTTTTT.

The V and J genes are TRBV20-1 and TRBJ2-2; D is ambiguous. V was trimmed by 1 base and J by 8 bases, leaving 11 bases between them. This CDR3 has 13 residues. CDR1 and CDR2 from the germline V gene are DFQATT and SNEGSKA (reference sequence). The CDR3 protein is CSARVIGMGELFF. The CDR3 DNA is TGCAGTGCTAGAGTAATAGGGATGGGGGAGCTGTTTTTT.

This clonotype occurred many times. The V gene is TRBV6-1, the J gene TRBJ2-2; 14 bases map to TRBD2. After removal of 6 bases from V and 4 bases from J, the junction contained 16 bases not matched to a gene. The CDR3 is 20 residues long. Germline V gene data show CDR1 as MNHNS and CDR2 as SASEGT. The CDR3 sequence: CASRTLRLAGGPMGTGELFF. Written as DNA, the CDR3 is TGTGCCAGCAGGACCCTCCGACTAGCGGGAGGGCCGATGGGCACCGGGGAGCTGTTTTTT.

The CDR3 region is CASSEASGTEQERTEAFF. The CDR3 DNA sequence: TGTGCCAGCAGTGAAGCCTCCGGGACAGAGCAGGAGCGCACTGAAGCTTTCTTT. The chain couples TRBV28 to TRBJ1-1; 7 nucleotides align to TRBD1. Germline assignment: CDR1 MDHEN and CDR2 SYDVKM. The V and J ends lost 5 bases and 4 bases, in that order; junction bases with no gene match: 19. The CDR3 contains 18 residues.

This clonotype appeared many times. This chain uses TRBV30 with TRBJ2-5; D is perhaps TRBD1 (5 bases). CDR3 length equals 14 residues. Germline loops: CDR1 GTSNPN, CDR2 SVGIG (reference sequence). The V end was cut by 0 bases, the J end by 1 base, with 9 bases between. In DNA form, the CDR3 reads TGTGCCTGGAGTGTAGGACACTTCCAAGAGACCCAGTACTTC. Translation gives CAWSVGHFQETQYF.

This clonotype was picked up a small number of times. The chain recombines TRBV7-9 with TRBJ1-2; tentatively, D is TRBD1 (6 bases). Trimming pared 1 base from V and 4 bases from J, leaving 10 bases between. The V gene's germline CDR1 is SEHNR and CDR2 FQNEAQ (reference sequence). This CDR3 is 14 amino acids long. CDR3 protein: CASSLVTGTYGYTF. The CDR3 DNA follows: TGTGCCAGCAGCTTAGTAACAGGGACCTATGGCTACACCTTC.

Many counts were recorded for this clonotype. The gene calls are TRBV20-1 and TRBJ2-5; the D gene could be TRBD1 or TRBD2 (6 bases each). Germline lookup yields CDR1 DFQATT and CDR2 SNEGSKA (reference sequence). CDR3 length: 12 residues. Trimming pared 5 bases from V and 5 bases from J, leaving 12 bases between. For the CDR3, the DNA is TGCAGTGCTTTTAGGGGGGCGGAGACCCAGTACTTC. This codes for CSAFRGAETQYF.

Note on this clonotype: One end of the junction fails to match germline, which may point to a read error. The CDR3 here is CASSHPTSGRALDNEQFF. The CDR3 DNA reads TGCGCCAGCAGCCACCCGACTAGCGGGAGGGCCCTCGACAATGAGCAGTTCTTC. The gene calls are TRBV11-3 and TRBJ2-1; 14 bases fit TRBD2. The CDR3 is made up of 18 amino acids. CDR1 SGHNT and CDR2 YENEEA come from the germline V gene. Together with reference TRBV11-3 and TRBJ2-1, the CDR3 gives the full variable domain: EAGVVQSPRYKIIEKKQPVAFWCNPISGHNTLYWYLQNLGQGPELLIRYENEEAVDDSQLPKDRFSAERLKGVDSTLKIQPAELGDSAVYLCASSHPTSGRALDNEQFFGPGTRLTVL.

This clonotype has ten or more counts. This CDR3 reads CASSLVGATNEKLFF. As DNA, the CDR3 is TGTGCCAGCAGTTTAGTCGGTGCAACTAATGAAAAACTGTTTTTT. This chain connects TRBV28 to TRBJ1-4; D call uncertain. The CDR3 is 15 residues long. Per the germline V gene, CDR1 is MDHEN and CDR2 is SYDVKM. The ends were cut back, 2 bases at V and 0 bases at J, with 7 bases in the middle.

This clonotype was counted at least ten times. The chain uses TRBV5-1 and TRBJ1-1; no clear D. This CDR3 has 14 residues. The germline V gene has CDR1 SGHRS and CDR2 YFSETQ. Trimming cost V 0 bases and J 3 bases, with 9 bases left between them. The CDR3: CASSLEGPYTEAFF. The CDR3 bases are TGCGCCAGCAGCTTGGAGGGTCCGTACACTGAAGCTTTCTTT.

The table lists this clonotype with many counts. The chain has TRBV5-1 and TRBJ1-1; D not resolved. Germline V CDR1 and CDR2: SGHRS, YFSETQ. Trimming took off 4 bases at V and 5 bases at J, with 15 bases between the two ends. CDR3 length: 14 residues. The CDR3 nucleotides are TGCGCCAGCAGCCCGCCGGAAGGAGGGACTGAAGCTTTCTTT. Protein: CASSPPEGGTEAFF.

In its sample, this clonotype was seen many times. The chain uses TRBV20-1 and TRBJ2-4; D perhaps matches TRBD2 (5 bases). Deletions cut 6 bases from V and 1 base from J, with 13 bases between. Germline V gives CDR1 DFQATT, CDR2 SNEGSKA (reference sequence). This CDR3 contains 14 residues. CDR3 in DNA: TGCAGTGCCAGCAACCCGGGGGCCAAAAACATTCAGTACTTC. It encodes CSASNPGAKNIQYF.